This T cell receptor (beta chain) was identified during a study of blood T cell repertoires in COVID-19. Clones were sequenced by immunoSEQ multiplex PCR, and TCRdb holds only the in-frame ones, with some missing. The sample consists of about 82,000 clones, around four fifths of them appearing once. This CDR3 is built from 12 residues. Trimming pared 7 bases from V and 7 bases from J, leaving 14 bases between. Germline V gene data show CDR1 as SNHLY and CDR2 as FYNNEI. Sequencing was done on a sample of peripheral blood. The chain links TRBV2 to TRBJ2-7; TRBD2 might be the D (5 bases). This receptor was obtained from a man in his sixties with COVID-19, enrolled during active disease. CDR3 amino acids: CASTPRRGEQYF. The CDR3 DNA follows: TGTGCCAGCACCCCCCGGCGAGGGGAGCAGTACTTC.